These T cell receptor beta chains were read from a single sample in a study of blood T cell repertoires in COVID-19. Profiled with immunoSEQ multiplex PCR; TCRdb holds only in-frame clones, not every one. The sample includes some 190,000 clones, roughly 80% of them seen just once. Material: peripheral blood. The receptor source for this set is a woman in her sixties with COVID-19, enrolled during active disease. The CDR3 runs from the conserved cysteine through the conserved F or W. The D gene is left open where the match is weak. Rows give clone size only sometimes, using once, few, many, or a class for an expanded clone.

size	V	D	J	CDR3	DNA
-	TRBV13	-	TRBJ2-5	CASSFSGSKQETQYF	TGTGCCAGCAGCTTCTCCGGGAGTAAGCAAGAGACCCAGTACTTC
-	TRBV7-9	TRBD1	TRBJ2-3	CASRYAGTGPSDTQYF	TGTGCCAGCCGATACGCCGGGACAGGGCCGTCAGATACGCAGTATTTT
-	TRBV6-1	TRBD1	TRBJ2-1	CASSEDRGPTDEQFF	TGTGCCAGCAGTGAGGACAGGGGCCCAACCGATGAGCAGTTCTTC
once	TRBV7-9	-	TRBJ1-1	CASSPYGGASRNTEAFF	TGTGCCAGCAGCCCCTACGGCGGGGCGTCTCGGAACACTGAAGCTTTCTTT
-	TRBV19	TRBD2	TRBJ2-3	CASSMTSGITDTQYF	TGTGCCAGTAGTATGACTAGCGGGATCACAGATACGCAGTATTTT
once	TRBV27	TRBD1	TRBJ2-2	CASSLRDRNTGELFF	TGTGCCAGCAGTCTCCGGGACAGAAACACCGGGGAGCTGTTTTTT
once	TRBV28	TRBD2	TRBJ2-7	CASRAGGSPSEQYF	TGTGCCAGCAGAGCCGGCGGGAGCCCCTCCGAGCAGTACTTC
-	TRBV5-1	TRBD1	TRBJ1-4	CASSVGQGSEKLFF	TGCGCCAGCAGCGTGGGACAGGGGAGTGAAAAACTGTTTTTT
-	TRBV3-1/TRBV3-2	TRBD2	TRBJ2-7	CATRGFGGSNYEQYF	TGTGCCACGCGGGGTTTCGGCGGGAGTAACTACGAGCAGTACTTC
few	TRBV20-1	TRBD1	TRBJ2-7	CSARGQVGQYF	TGCAGTGCGCGGGGACAGGTTGGGCAGTACTTC
-	TRBV6-5	-	TRBJ1-2	CASRSTLVGYTF	TGTGCCAGCAGAAGTACCCTAGTCGGCTACACCTTC
-	TRBV7-3	TRBD2	TRBJ2-5	CASSSSGRAWETQYF	TGTGCCAGCAGCTCTAGCGGGAGGGCCTGGGAGACCCAGTACTTC
-	TRBV5-4	TRBD2	TRBJ2-5	CASSDWGLAGETQYF	TGTGCCAGCAGCGACTGGGGACTAGCGGGAGAGACCCAGTACTTC
once	TRBV5-6	-	TRBJ1-1	CASSFSGRSTEAFF	TGTGCCAGCAGCTTCTCGGGTAGGAGTACTGAAGCTTTCTTT
-	TRBV12-3/TRBV12-4	-	TRBJ2-1	CASSLWEDQFF	TGTGCCAGCAGTTTATGGGAGGATCAGTTCTTC
-	TRBV7-6	TRBD1	TRBJ2-5	CASGPGGETQYF	TGTGCCAGCGGCCCAGGGGGCGAGACCCAGTACTTC
-	TRBV6-5	TRBD1	TRBJ2-2	CASSSGQENTGELFF	TGTGCCAGCAGTTCGGGACAGGAGAACACCGGGGAGCTGTTTTTT
-	TRBV6-5	-	TRBJ1-1	CASKTKGGGTEAFF	TGTGCCAGCAAGACCAAAGGGGGGGGAACTGAAGCTTTCTTT
-	TRBV11-2	-	TRBJ2-1	CASSRDGGYNEQFF	TGTGCCAGCAGCCGGGATGGAGGTTACAATGAGCAGTTCTTC
-	TRBV27	-	TRBJ2-2	CASSPFLGELFF	TGTGCCAGCAGCCCTTTCCTCGGGGAGCTGTTTTTT
-	TRBV6-4	TRBD2	TRBJ2-1	CASSDGGGYNEQFF	TGTGCCAGCAGTGACGGGGGGGGCTACAATGAGCAGTTCTTC
-	TRBV5-4	TRBD2	TRBJ2-3	CASSPGLAVSTDTQYF	TGTGCCAGCAGCCCGGGACTAGCGGTTAGCACAGATACGCAGTATTTT
few	TRBV7-9	-	TRBJ1-2	CASSLGRTRNYGYTF	TGTGCCAGCAGCTTAGGGCGGACTCGTAACTATGGCTACACCTTC
-	TRBV29-1	-	TRBJ1-4	CSVEFGSGLFF	TGCAGCGTTGAATTTGGGAGCGGACTGTTTTTT
-	TRBV28	TRBD1	TRBJ1-1	CASSPRKGAYTEAFF	TGTGCCAGCAGTCCTCGGAAGGGGGCCTACACTGAAGCTTTCTTT
-	TRBV28	-	TRBJ1-2	CASSFRGNYGYTF	TGTGCCAGCAGTTTTCGGGGGAACTATGGCTACACCTTC
-	TRBV10-2	-	TRBJ1-5	CASTSLAGTPQHF	TGCGCCAGCACCTCCCTCGCGGGGACGCCCCAGCATTTT
once	TRBV5-1	-	TRBJ1-1	CASSLRGENTEAFF	TGCGCCAGCAGCTTGAGGGGCGAGAACACTGAAGCTTTCTTT
-	TRBV4-2	-	TRBJ1-4	CASSQEASNEKLFF	TGTGCCAGCAGCCAAGAGGCTTCGAATGAAAAACTGTTTTTT
-	TRBV10-3	-	TRBJ2-3	CAIQGGGQDTQYF	TGTGCCATCCAAGGAGGGGGCCAGGATACGCAGTATTTT
-	TRBV14	-	TRBJ2-3	CASSQDWATDTQYF	TGTGCCAGCAGCCAAGATTGGGCCACAGATACGCAGTATTTT
-	TRBV11-3	-	TRBJ2-2	CASSLLPRGTGELFF	TGTGCCAGCAGCTTACTGCCGCGGGGCACCGGGGAGCTGTTTTTT
once	TRBV28	TRBD2	TRBJ2-5	CASSVGAGARETQYF	TGTGCCAGCAGTGTAGGAGCGGGGGCCAGAGAGACCCAGTACTTC
once	TRBV11-2	TRBD2	TRBJ2-3	CASSLDQRTSADTQYF	TGTGCCAGCAGCCTAGACCAGCGGACTAGCGCAGATACGCAGTATTTT
-	TRBV28	TRBD1	TRBJ1-3	CASSPLQGAGNTIYF	TGTGCCAGCAGTCCCCTACAGGGGGCTGGAAACACCATATATTTT
-	TRBV7-3	-	TRBJ2-1	CASSHDKGVHNEQFF	TGTGCCAGCAGCCACGACAAGGGGGTGCACAATGAGCAGTTCTTC
-	TRBV11-3	TRBD1	TRBJ1-6	CASSLVPGTGGQAFNSPLHF	TGTGCCAGCAGCTTAGTCCCCGGGACAGGGGGCCAAGCTTTTAATTCACCCCTCCACTTT
-	TRBV28	TRBD1	TRBJ1-2	CASSLVPGTGDYGYTF	TGTGCCAGCAGCCTAGTACCTGGGACAGGGGACTATGGCTACACCTTC
-	TRBV5-1	TRBD2	TRBJ2-3	CASSFASGRTDTQYF	TGCGCCAGCAGCTTCGCTAGCGGGAGAACAGATACGCAGTATTTT
few	TRBV3-1/TRBV3-2	TRBD2	TRBJ2-2	CASSLTSGENTGELFF	TGTGCCAGCAGCCTCACTAGCGGTGAGAACACCGGGGAGCTGTTTTTT
-	TRBV5-1	TRBD1	TRBJ1-2	CASSATGDGGYTF	TGCGCCAGCAGCGCTACAGGGGATGGTGGCTACACCTTC
once	TRBV19	-	TRBJ2-3	CASSRTKQGRTDTQYF	TGTGCCAGTAGTCGAACTAAACAGGGACGAACAGATACGCAGTATTTT
few	TRBV18	TRBD1	TRBJ2-5	CASSPVGQGQETQYF	TGTGCCAGCTCACCAGTTGGACAGGGACAAGAGACCCAGTACTTC
-	TRBV3-1/TRBV3-2	TRBD2	TRBJ2-1	CASSQFYGSRGGWVNEQFF	TGTGCCAGCAGCCAGTTTTATGGATCGCGGGGGGGCTGGGTCAATGAGCAGTTCTTC
-	TRBV7-2	TRBD1	TRBJ1-3	CASSRDQGAAGNTIYF	TGTGCCAGCAGCAGAGACCAGGGGGCAGCCGGAAACACCATATATTTT
-	TRBV23-1	-	TRBJ1-5	CASSLAGVGRQPQHF	TGCGCCAGCAGTCTTGCGGGGGTGGGACGGCAGCCCCAGCATTTT
-	TRBV3-1/TRBV3-2	TRBD1	TRBJ2-7	CASSGTGEQYF	TGTGCCAGCAGCGGGACAGGGGAGCAGTACTTC
-	TRBV5-1	TRBD2	TRBJ2-1	CASSNSGTSGGNEQFF	TGCGCCAGCAGCAATTCCGGGACTAGCGGGGGGAATGAGCAGTTCTTC
-	TRBV3-1/TRBV3-2	TRBD2	TRBJ2-1	CASSQALAGPRSYNEQFF	TGTGCCAGCAGCCAAGCACTAGCGGGACCCCGCTCCTACAATGAGCAGTTCTTC
-	TRBV7-8	TRBD2	TRBJ2-1	CASSLFTGLENEQFF	TGTGCCAGCAGCTTATTTACCGGACTAGAGAATGAGCAGTTCTTC
-	TRBV29-1	-	TRBJ2-3	CSVDLGLTDTQYF	TGCAGCGTTGATCTGGGACTCACAGATACGCAGTATTTT
-	TRBV11-2	TRBD2	TRBJ2-5	CASSLEETSGGETQYF	TGTGCCAGCAGCTTAGAGGAGACTAGCGGGGGGGAGACCCAGTACTTC
-	TRBV10-2	-	TRBJ1-1	CASSLGQNTEAFF	TGCGCCAGCAGTCTGGGACAGAACACTGAAGCTTTCTTT
-	TRBV11-3	-	TRBJ2-1	CASSPGLSSYNEQFF	TGTGCCAGCAGCCCGGGACTCAGCTCCTACAATGAGCAGTTCTTC
-	TRBV30	TRBD1	TRBJ1-1	CAWRDRGHNEAFF	TGTGCCTGGAGGGACAGGGGGCATAATGAAGCTTTCTTT
few	TRBV7-2	-	TRBJ1-4	CASSRSRGRENEKLFF	TGTGCCAGCAGCCGTTCGAGAGGGAGGGAGAATGAAAAACTGTTTTTT
-	TRBV28	TRBD1	TRBJ1-1	CASSPPGWDRARNTEAFF	TGTGCCAGCAGTCCCCCGGGGTGGGACAGGGCGAGGAACACTGAAGCTTTCTTT
-	TRBV19	TRBD1	TRBJ1-2	CASTNRGRRDGYTF	TGTGCCAGTACAAACAGGGGGCGCAGGGATGGCTACACCTTC
-	TRBV28	-	TRBJ2-1	CASSQYNEQFF	TGTGCCAGCAGTCAGTACAATGAGCAGTTCTTC